The next 14 T cell receptor beta chains were all read from a single sample in a study of CD8 T cells in Susac syndrome. When the RNA was reverse transcribed, random hexamers were used with an input of roughly 0.45 to 1 ug. Using its own MiXCR run on the immunoSEQ multiplex PCR reads, TCRdb lists one record per CDR3 protein. The sample has fewer than 200,000 distinct CDR3 sequences, approximately 95% seen once. Material for sequencing was CD8+ T cells from PBMCs. These receptor sequences come from a human donor with multiple sclerosis.

The chain joins TRBV27 to TRBJ2-3, with 7 positions matching TRBD2. The junction had 6 bases not matched to a gene; V was cut back by 1 base and J by 2 bases. Germline CDR1 reads MNHEY; CDR2 reads SMNVEV (reference sequence). CDR3 length: 16 residues. The CDR3 loop reads CASSLFSGRPTDTQYF. The CDR3, as DNA: TGTGCCAGCAGTTTATTCTCCGGGAGGCCCACAGATACGCAGTATTTT.

The chain employs TRBV2 and TRBJ1-2; D remains unclear. CDR1 and CDR2 (germline): SNHLY, FYNNEI. CDR3 size: 13 residues. V dropped 8 bases and J dropped 2 bases, with 12 bases sitting between them. CDR3 DNA sequence: TGTGCCAGCGAAGGAGCGAAGAACTATGGCTACACCTTC. Protein product: CASEGAKNYGYTF.

CDR3 nucleotide sequence: TGTGCCAGCAGTCTCCTTTGGACCGGTGAAGCCAAAAACATTCAGTACTTC. This translates into CASSLLWTGEAKNIQYF. This rearrangement joins TRBV27 to TRBJ2-4; D ambiguous. Trimming took 5 bases from V and 0 from J, leaving 17 bases between them. Germline V gives CDR1 MNHEY, CDR2 SMNVEV (reference sequence). The CDR3 loop spans 17 amino acids.

The chain employs TRBV27 and TRBJ2-7; 11 bases are shared with TRBD1. This CDR3 has 14 amino acids. From germline, CDR1 is MNHEY and CDR2 SMNVEV (reference sequence). The J segment lost 3 bases and the V segment lost 6 bases, leaving 4 bases of the junction unmatched. CDR3 region: CASRMGTGGYEQYF. The DNA of the CDR3 is TGTGCCAGCAGAATGGGGACAGGGGGCTACGAGCAGTACTTC.

This clonotype was observed a single time. The CDR3 region is CSARDWGTRGAGELFF. CDR3 coding DNA: TGCAGTGCTAGAGATTGGGGGACTAGAGGCGCCGGGGAGCTGTTTTTT. The gene calls are TRBV20-1 and TRBJ2-2; 8 nucleotides align to TRBD2. V dropped 0 bases and J dropped 6; count of bases not matched to a gene: 9. The germline V gene has CDR1 DFQATT and CDR2 SNEGSKA (reference sequence). The CDR3 is made up of 16 amino acids.

This clonotype occurred a few times. The genes are TRBV3-1 and TRBJ2-7, with no clear D. This CDR3 contains 14 residues. Germline V gene lookup returns CDR1 LGHDT and CDR2 YNNKEL (reference sequence). The germline V and J ends were trimmed by 0 bases and 3 bases, with 9 bases remaining between them. The CDR3 nucleotides read TGTGCCAGCAGCCAAGATCGTGGGTTCTACGAGCAGTACTTC. Encoded protein: CASSQDRGFYEQYF.

The V gene is TRBV28, the J gene TRBJ2-4, with 11 positions matching TRBD2. V gave up 8 bases and J gave up 3 bases; unmatched junction bases: 12. The CDR3 extends over 17 amino acids. Germline CDR1 is MDHEN and CDR2 is SYDVKM. CDR3 amino acids: CASLRLAGGEGKNIQYF. Here the CDR3 DNA reads TGTGCCAGCCTGAGGCTAGCGGGAGGAGAGGGCAAAAACATTCAGTACTTC.

The V call is TRBV5-1, the J call TRBJ2-1; D unclear. Germline values: CDR1 SGHRS, CDR2 YFSETQ. The V end lost 6 bases, the J end lost 8 bases, and 6 bases lay between the germline ends. This CDR3 has 10 amino acids. CDR3 DNA: TGCGCCAGCATGGTAGATGAGCAGTTCTTC. Its translation: CASMVDEQFF.

In its sample, this clonotype was seen once. The chain employs TRBV2 and TRBJ1-2; TRBD1 aligns across 7 bases. The CDR3 totals 14 residues. Germline assignment: CDR1 SNHLY and CDR2 FYNNEI. Trimming at V came to 3 bases and at J to 2 bases, leaving 3 bases not matched to a gene. CDR3: CASSDRGRNYGYTF. Here the CDR3 DNA reads TGTGCCAGCAGTGATAGGGGGCGCAACTATGGCTACACCTTC. Supplemented by reference TRBV2 and TRBJ1-2, the full variable domain reads EPEVTQTPSHQVTQMGQEVILRCVPISNHLYFYWYRQILGQKVEFLVSFYNNEISEKSEIFDDQFSVERPDGSNFTLKIRSTKLEDSAMYFCASSDRGRNYGYTFGSGTRLTVV.

The chain combines TRBV4-1 with TRBJ2-1; no clear D. The CDR3 is 13 amino acids. The germline CDR1 and CDR2 sequences are MGHRA and YSYEKL. V was cut by 1 base and J by 8 bases, with 9 bases left in between. CDR3 in amino acids: CASSQAFSYEQFF. As DNA, the CDR3 is TGCGCCAGCAGCCAAGCATTTAGCTATGAGCAGTTCTTC.

The chain uses TRBV29-1 and TRBJ1-5, with 11 bases lining up with TRBD1. The CDR3 runs 18 residues. The germline CDR1 and CDR2 sequences are SQVTM and ANQGSEA. Losses at the gene ends were 3 bases for V and 2 bases for J; bases not matched to a gene: 12. The CDR3 DNA reads TGCAGCGTTGAGATGGACAGGGGGCCGGGATTCCGCAATCAGCCCCAGCATTTT. Translating gives CSVEMDRGPGFRNQPQHF.

This clonotype has a single count. The genes are TRBV27 and TRBJ2-3, with 9 positions matching TRBD2. After removal of 3 bases from V and 5 bases from J, the junction contained 9 bases not matched to a gene. Germline V gene lookup returns CDR1 MNHEY and CDR2 SMNVEV (reference sequence). The CDR3 sequence is 16 residues long. The CDR3 sequence is CASSFGTSIGVDTQYF. As DNA, the CDR3 is TGTGCCAGCAGTTTCGGGACTAGCATTGGGGTAGATACGCAGTATTTT.

The chain recombines TRBV25-1 with TRBJ2-1; TRBD1 might be the D (5 bases). The V end lost 2 bases, the J end lost 8 bases, and 16 bases lay between the germline ends. CDR1 MGHDK and CDR2 SYGVNS come from the germline V gene. This CDR3 has 15 residues. CDR3 region: CASSEVRAGWHEQFF. In DNA form, the CDR3 reads TGTGCCAGCAGTGAAGTCCGGGCAGGGTGGCATGAGCAGTTCTTC.

The V call is TRBV28, the J call TRBJ2-7; a possible D gene is TRBD1 (6 bases). The V end was cut by 4 bases, the J end by 3 bases, with 16 bases between. Germline assignment: CDR1 MDHEN and CDR2 SYDVKM. The CDR3 length is 15 residues. CDR3 DNA sequence: TGTGCCAGCAGTTCGCCCGAGAGGGGGTTCTACGAGCAGTACTTC. Translated, it gives CASSSPERGFYEQYF. Complete variable domain (other parts from reference TRBV28 and TRBJ2-7): DVKVTQSSRYLVKRTGEKVFLECVQDMDHENMFWYRQDPGLGLRLIYFSYDVKMKEKGDIPEGYSVSREKKERFSLILESASTNQTSMYLCASSSPERGFYEQYFGPGTRLTVT.